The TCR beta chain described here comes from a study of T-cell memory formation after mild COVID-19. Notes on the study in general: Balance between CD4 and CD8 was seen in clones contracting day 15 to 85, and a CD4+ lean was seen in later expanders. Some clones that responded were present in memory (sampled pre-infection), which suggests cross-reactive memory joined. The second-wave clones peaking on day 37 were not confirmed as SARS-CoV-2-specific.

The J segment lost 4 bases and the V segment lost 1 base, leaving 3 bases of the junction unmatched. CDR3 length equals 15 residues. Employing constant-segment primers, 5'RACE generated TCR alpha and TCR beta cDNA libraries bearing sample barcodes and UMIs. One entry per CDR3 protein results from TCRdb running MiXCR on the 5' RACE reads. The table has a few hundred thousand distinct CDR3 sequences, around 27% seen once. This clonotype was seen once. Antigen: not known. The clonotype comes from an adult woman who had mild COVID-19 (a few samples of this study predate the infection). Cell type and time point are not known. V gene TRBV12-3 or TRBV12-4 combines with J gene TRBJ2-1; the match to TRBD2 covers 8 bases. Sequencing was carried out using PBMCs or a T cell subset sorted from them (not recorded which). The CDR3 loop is CASSLVREGYNEQFF. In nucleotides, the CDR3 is TGTGCCAGCAGTTTAGTACGGGAGGGATACAATGAGCAGTTCTTC.